These T cell receptor beta chains were read from a single sample in a study of cytomegalovirus exposure and HLA in healthy donors. Produced via immunoSEQ multiplex PCR; TCRdb's table is partial and in-frame only. The sample comprises about 190,000 clones, about 83% of which are singletons, and under 7% rests with the top ten. The sample was PBMCs. The receptors come from a woman in her twenties or thirties in good health and CMV-seropositive. Both conserved end residues are trimmed from each CDR3.

j_call v_call cdr3_aa
TRBJ2-7 TRBV9 ASSPARDPWHEQY
TRBJ1-5 TRBV4-2 ASSQDGQEYQPQH
TRBJ1-6 TRBV13 ASRNARTGGRSPLH
TRBJ1-1 TRBV19 ATVSDRPEAF
TRBJ2-7 TRBV6-5 ASSLTSGGRNEQY
TRBJ1-1 TRBV4-3 ASSQAEGVGEAF
TRBJ2-1 TRBV4-2 ASSQDQLAGGLYNEQF
TRBJ2-5 TRBV13 ASSAGETQY
TRBJ2-7 TRBV10-3 AISDPGQSYEQY
TRBJ2-7 TRBV5-8 ASSREGVPGEQY
TRBJ1-2 TRBV27 ASSHGQPSNYGYT
TRBJ1-5 TRBV28 ASSAHGGGQPQH
TRBJ2-1 TRBV7-9 ASSYFSGRADNEQF
TRBJ2-3 TRBV5-4 ASSQSGSSTDTQY
TRBJ2-4 TRBV9 ASSVGTSERDIQY
TRBJ1-2 TRBV10-2 ASSYGSGGETGYT
TRBJ2-5 TRBV6-6 ASSYPPTSGLTQY
TRBJ1-5 TRBV6-5 ASSYTGGSQPQH
TRBJ1-1 TRBV27 ASTDRGPLMNTEAF
TRBJ1-5 TRBV5-5 ASSWKQGSNQPQH
. TRBV29-1 SVEQGSPSYEQY
TRBJ2-1 TRBV5-4 ASSGGAGGAINEQF
TRBJ2-1 TRBV7-2 ASSPYGTGTSYNEQF
TRBJ1-2 TRBV29-1 SAQGEANGYT
TRBJ2-1 TRBV7-6 ASSPVRGVGNEQF
TRBJ1-5 TRBV6-1 ASRERISNQPQH
TRBJ2-7 TRBV7-2 ASSSIQGIYEQY
TRBJ1-2 TRBV15 ATSSRTSGIRYGYT
TRBJ2-7 TRBV10-2 ASVGWDTGSYEQY
TRBJ2-1 TRBV27 ASSPAASSYNEQF
TRBJ2-5 TRBV10-2 ASRPRKDRLGGETQY
TRBJ2-1 TRBV10-3 AISGGDRVDEQF
TRBJ2-2 TRBV27 ASIRLAGANTGELF
TRBJ1-1 TRBV2 ASIPYLGGLNTEAF
TRBJ2-2 TRBV28 ASSGVPGLVDTGELF
TRBJ2-7 TRBV14 ASSQLVGRDEQY
TRBJ2-7 TRBV27 ATSSLAGGEYEQY
TRBJ1-2 TRBV5-1 ASSPGSNYGYT
TRBJ2-5 TRBV7-3 ASSLAGAIQETQY
TRBJ2-3 TRBV5-1 ASSLDRGGTDTQY
TRBJ1-4 TRBV5-1 ATRDTLNEKLF
TRBJ2-7 TRBV19 ASQGSLYEQY
TRBJ2-1 TRBV15 ATSRGLAGHNEQF
TRBJ1-4 TRBV6-5 ASSRGSNEKLF
TRBJ1-4 TRBV11-2 ASSLGESTNEKLF
TRBJ1-1 TRBV21-1 ASPRGANTEAF
TRBJ2-2 TRBV7-2 ASSLRLQGLNTGELF
TRBJ2-5 TRBV7-7 ASSPGGTQETQY
TRBJ1-1 TRBV6-4 ASSDSPGTEAF
TRBJ2-4 TRBV7-2 ASSLGPGREYLAKNIQY
TRBJ1-1 TRBV7-9 ASSLVQGSTEAF
TRBJ1-2 TRBV19 ASDAGTRVYGYT
TRBJ2-1 TRBV29-1 SGGQGIDEQF
TRBJ2-3 TRBV4-3 ASSQAQGVTDTQY
TRBJ1-5 TRBV19 ASSIQTGVNQPQH
TRBJ2-5 TRBV5-4 ASSAQTGETQY
TRBJ1-3 TRBV27 ASSTGLSGNTIY
TRBJ1-6 TRBV25-1 ASSEYLGGNSPLH